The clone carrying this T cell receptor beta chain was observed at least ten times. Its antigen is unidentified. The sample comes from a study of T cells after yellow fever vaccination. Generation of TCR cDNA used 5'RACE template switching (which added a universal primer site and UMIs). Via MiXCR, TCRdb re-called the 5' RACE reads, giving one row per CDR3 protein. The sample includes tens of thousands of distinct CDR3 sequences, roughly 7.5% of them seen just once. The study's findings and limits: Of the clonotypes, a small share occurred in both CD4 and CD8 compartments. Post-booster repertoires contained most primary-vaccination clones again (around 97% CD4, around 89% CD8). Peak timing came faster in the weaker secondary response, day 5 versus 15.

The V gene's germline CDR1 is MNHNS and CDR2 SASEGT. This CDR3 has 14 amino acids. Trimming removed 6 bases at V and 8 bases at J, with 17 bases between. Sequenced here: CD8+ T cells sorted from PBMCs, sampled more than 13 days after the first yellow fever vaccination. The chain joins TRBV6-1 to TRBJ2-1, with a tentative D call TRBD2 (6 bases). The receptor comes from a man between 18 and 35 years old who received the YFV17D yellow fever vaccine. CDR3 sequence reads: CASSGLALPDEQFF. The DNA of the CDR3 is TGTGCCAGCAGCGGCCTAGCGCTGCCCGATGAGCAGTTCTTC.